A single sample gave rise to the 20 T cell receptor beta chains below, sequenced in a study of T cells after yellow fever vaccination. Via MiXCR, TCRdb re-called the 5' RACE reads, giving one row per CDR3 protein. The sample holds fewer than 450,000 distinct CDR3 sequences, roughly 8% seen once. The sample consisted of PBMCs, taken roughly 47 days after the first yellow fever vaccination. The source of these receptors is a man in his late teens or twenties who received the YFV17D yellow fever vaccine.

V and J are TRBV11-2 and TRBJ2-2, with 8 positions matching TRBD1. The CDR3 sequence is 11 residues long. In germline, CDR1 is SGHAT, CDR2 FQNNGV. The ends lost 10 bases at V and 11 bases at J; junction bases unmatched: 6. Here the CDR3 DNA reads TGTGCCATCACAGGGGGAGGAGAGCTGTTTTTT. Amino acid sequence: CAITGGGELFF.

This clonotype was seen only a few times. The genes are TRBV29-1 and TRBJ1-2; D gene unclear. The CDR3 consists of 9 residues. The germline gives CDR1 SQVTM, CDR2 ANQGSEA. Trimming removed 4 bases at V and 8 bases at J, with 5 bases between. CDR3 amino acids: CSVASGYTF. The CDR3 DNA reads TGCAGCGTTGCATCAGGCTACACCTTC.

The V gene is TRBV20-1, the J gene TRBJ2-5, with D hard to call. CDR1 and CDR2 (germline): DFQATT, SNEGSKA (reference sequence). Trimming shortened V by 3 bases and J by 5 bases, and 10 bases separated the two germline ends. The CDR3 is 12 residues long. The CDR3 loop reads CSASDGWETQYF. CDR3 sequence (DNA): TGCAGTGCTAGCGACGGCTGGGAGACCCAGTACTTC.

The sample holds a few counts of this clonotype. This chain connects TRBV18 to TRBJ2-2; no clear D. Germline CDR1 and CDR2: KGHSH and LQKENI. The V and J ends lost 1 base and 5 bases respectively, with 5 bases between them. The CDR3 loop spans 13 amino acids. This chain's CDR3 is CASSPQDTGELFF. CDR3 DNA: TGTGCCAGCTCACCACAAGATACCGGGGAGCTGTTTTTT.

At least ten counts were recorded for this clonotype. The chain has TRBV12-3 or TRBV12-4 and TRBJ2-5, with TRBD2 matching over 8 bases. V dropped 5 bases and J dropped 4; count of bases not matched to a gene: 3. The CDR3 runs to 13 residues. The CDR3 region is CASSTSGGETQYF. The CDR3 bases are TGTGCCAGCAGTACGAGCGGGGGAGAGACCCAGTACTTC.

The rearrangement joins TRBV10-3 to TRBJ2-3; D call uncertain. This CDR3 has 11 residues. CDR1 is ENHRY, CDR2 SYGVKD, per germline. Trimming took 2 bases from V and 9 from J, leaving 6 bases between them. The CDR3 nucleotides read TGTGCCATCAGTGAGGGGCGGACGCAGTATTTT. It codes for CAISEGRTQYF.

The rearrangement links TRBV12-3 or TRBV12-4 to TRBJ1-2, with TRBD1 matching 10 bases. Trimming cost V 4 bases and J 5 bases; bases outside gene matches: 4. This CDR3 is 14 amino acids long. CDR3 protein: CASSWGDRGYGYTF. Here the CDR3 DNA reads TGTGCCAGCAGTTGGGGGGACAGGGGATATGGCTACACCTTC.

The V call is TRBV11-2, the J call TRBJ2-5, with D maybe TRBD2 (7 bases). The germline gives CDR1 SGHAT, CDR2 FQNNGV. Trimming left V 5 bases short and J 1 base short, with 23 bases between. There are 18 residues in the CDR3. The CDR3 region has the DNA TGTGCCAGCAGCCGCGCCTGGGGGGGCGGTACAATCCAAGAGACCCAGTACTTC. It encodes CASSRAWGGGTIQETQYF.

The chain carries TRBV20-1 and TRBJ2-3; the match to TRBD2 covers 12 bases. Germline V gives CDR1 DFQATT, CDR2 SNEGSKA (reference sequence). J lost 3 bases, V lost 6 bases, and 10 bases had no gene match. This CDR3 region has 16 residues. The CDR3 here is CSARVLAGGKTDTQYF. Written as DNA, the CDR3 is TGCAGTGCCCGTGTGCTAGCGGGGGGGAAAACAGATACGCAGTATTTT.

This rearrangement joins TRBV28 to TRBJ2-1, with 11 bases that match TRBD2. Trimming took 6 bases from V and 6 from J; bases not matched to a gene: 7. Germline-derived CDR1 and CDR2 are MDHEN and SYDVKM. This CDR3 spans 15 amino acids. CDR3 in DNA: TGTGCCAGCAGCCCAGCTAGCGGGGGGCTCAATGAGCAGTTCTTC. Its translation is CASSPASGGLNEQFF.

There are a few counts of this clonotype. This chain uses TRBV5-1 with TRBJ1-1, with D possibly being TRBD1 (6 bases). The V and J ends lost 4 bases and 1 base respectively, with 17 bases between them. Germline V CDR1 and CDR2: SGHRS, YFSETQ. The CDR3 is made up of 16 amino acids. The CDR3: CASSGGHVYSNTEAFF. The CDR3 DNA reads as TGCGCCAGCAGCGGGGGACACGTCTATTCGAACACTGAAGCTTTCTTT.

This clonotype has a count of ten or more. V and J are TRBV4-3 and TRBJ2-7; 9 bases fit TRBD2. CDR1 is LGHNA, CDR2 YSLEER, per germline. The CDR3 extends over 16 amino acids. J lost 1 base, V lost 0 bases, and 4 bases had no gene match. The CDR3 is CASSQEFSGGSYEQYF. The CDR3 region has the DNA TGCGCCAGCAGCCAAGAATTTAGCGGGGGTTCCTACGAGCAGTACTTC.

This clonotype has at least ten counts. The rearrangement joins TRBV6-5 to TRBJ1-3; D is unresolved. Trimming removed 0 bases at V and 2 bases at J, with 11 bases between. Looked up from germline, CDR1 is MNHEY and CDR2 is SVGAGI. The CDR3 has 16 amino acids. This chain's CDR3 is CASSYSSGIAGNTIYF. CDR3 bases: TGTGCCAGCAGTTACTCGAGCGGAATAGCTGGAAACACCATATATTTT.

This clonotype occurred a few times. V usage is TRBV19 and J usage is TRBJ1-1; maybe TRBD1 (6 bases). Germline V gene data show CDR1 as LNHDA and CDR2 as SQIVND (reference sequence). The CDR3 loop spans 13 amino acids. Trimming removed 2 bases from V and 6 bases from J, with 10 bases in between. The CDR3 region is CASSILSGAEAFF. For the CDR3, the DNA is TGTGCCAGTAGTATACTGTCAGGGGCTGAAGCTTTCTTT.

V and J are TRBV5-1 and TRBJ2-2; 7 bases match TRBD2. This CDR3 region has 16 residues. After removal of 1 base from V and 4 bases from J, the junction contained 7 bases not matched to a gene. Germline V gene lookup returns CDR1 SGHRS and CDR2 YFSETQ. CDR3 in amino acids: CASSLRASGLTGELFF. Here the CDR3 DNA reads TGCGCCAGCAGCTTGCGAGCTAGCGGACTCACCGGGGAGCTGTTTTTT.

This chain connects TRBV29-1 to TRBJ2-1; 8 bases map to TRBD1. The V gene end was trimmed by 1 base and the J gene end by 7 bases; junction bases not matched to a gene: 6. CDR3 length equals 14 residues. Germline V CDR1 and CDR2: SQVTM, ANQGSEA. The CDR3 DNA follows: TGCAGCGTTGAAGTGACAGGGGTAGAGAATGAGCAGTTCTTC. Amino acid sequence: CSVEVTGVENEQFF.

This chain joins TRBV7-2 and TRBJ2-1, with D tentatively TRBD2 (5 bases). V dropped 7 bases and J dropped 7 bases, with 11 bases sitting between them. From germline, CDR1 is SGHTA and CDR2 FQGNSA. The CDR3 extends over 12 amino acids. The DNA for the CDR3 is TGTGCCAGCACCCCCCGGAGGAATGAGCAGTTCTTC. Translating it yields CASTPRRNEQFF.

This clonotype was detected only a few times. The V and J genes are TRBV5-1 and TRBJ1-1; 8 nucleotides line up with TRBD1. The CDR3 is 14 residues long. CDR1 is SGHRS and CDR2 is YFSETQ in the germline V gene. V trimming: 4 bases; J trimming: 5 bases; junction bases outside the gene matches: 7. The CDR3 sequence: CASSPTGEATEAFF. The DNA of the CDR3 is TGCGCCAGCAGCCCGACAGGGGAGGCGACTGAAGCTTTCTTT.

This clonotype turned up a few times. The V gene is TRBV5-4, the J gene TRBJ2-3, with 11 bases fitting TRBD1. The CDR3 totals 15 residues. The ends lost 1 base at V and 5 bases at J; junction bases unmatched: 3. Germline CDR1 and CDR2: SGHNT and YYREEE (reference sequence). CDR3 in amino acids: CASSLKGQGVDTQYF. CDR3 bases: TGTGCCAGCAGCTTGAAGGGACAGGGGGTAGATACGCAGTATTTT.

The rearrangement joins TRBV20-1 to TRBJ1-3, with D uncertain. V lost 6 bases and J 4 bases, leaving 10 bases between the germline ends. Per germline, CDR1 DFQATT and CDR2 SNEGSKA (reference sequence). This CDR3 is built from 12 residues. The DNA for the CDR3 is TGCAGTGCGCTGTCCGGGGGAAACACCATATATTTT. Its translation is CSALSGGNTIYF.